Below are 18 T cell receptor beta chains sequenced from a single sample in a study of blood T cell repertoires in COVID-19. The table came from immunoSEQ multiplex PCR; TCRdb's copy has only in-frame clones and leaves some out. The data contain roughly 150,000 clones, roughly three quarters of them singletons. Sequences were obtained from peripheral blood. These receptors were taken from a middle-aged man with active or convalescent COVID-19.

The rearrangement joins TRBV19 to TRBJ1-5; the match to TRBD1 covers 7 bases. The junction had 12 bases not matched to a gene; V was cut back by 10 bases and J by 3 bases. The CDR3 sequence is 15 residues long. Germline V gene sequence: CDR1 LNHDA, CDR2 SQIVND (reference sequence). This CDR3 is CATSPGDSLNQPQHF. CDR3 in DNA: TGTGCCACCTCTCCGGGGGACAGCCTCAATCAGCCCCAGCATTTT.

The chain has TRBV21-1 and TRBJ2-7; TRBD1 is the table's D call and was not checked against the DNA. TRBV21-1 is shown as a pseudogene. The CDR3 has 14 amino acids. The CDR3 protein is CASSTQGFPHEQYF. CDR3 coding DNA: TGTGCCAGCAGCACCCAGGGATTTCCCCACGAGCAGTACTTC.

This chain uses TRBV30 with TRBJ2-7; 11 positions match TRBD1. Germline V CDR1 and CDR2: GTSNPN, SVGIG (reference sequence). The CDR3 contains 14 residues. The trim removed 8 bases at V and 2 bases at J, leaving 8 bases unmatched. The CDR3 nucleotides read TGTGCCCGGTCCGGGACAGGGGGGACCTACGAGCAGTACTTC. Translating gives CARSGTGGTYEQYF.

The chain has TRBV30 and TRBJ2-6; D gene unclear. CDR3 length equals 15 residues. In germline, CDR1 is GTSNPN, CDR2 SVGIG (reference sequence). V lost 2 bases and J 1 base, leaving 9 bases between the germline ends. This chain's CDR3 is CAWSREMSGANVLTF. CDR3 in DNA: TGTGCCTGGAGTCGTGAGATGTCTGGGGCCAACGTCCTGACTTTC. The full variable domain, its missing parts supplied by reference TRBV30 and TRBJ2-6, is SQTIHQWPATLVQPVGSPLSLECTVEGTSNPNLYWYRQAAGRGLQLLFYSVGIGQISSEVPQNLSASRPQDRQFILSSKKLLLSDSGFYLCAWSREMSGANVLTFGAGSRLTVL.

This clone was recorded once. This chain uses TRBV7-6 with TRBJ1-3; D ambiguous. The CDR3 totals 16 residues. V dropped 5 bases and J dropped 0 bases, with 14 bases sitting between them. Looked up from germline, CDR1 is SGHVS and CDR2 is FNYEAQ. The CDR3 sequence is CASSVVGRPSGNTIYF. CDR3 DNA: TGTGCCAGCAGCGTTGTGGGCAGGCCCTCTGGAAACACCATATATTTT.

This clone was observed a single time. At one of its ends the junction is not consistent with the germline gene, which may arise from a read error. DNA for the CDR3: TGCGCCAGCCGTCAGAGGTGGCAGGGGGCCTCCTACGAGCAGTACTTC. This sequence encodes CASRQRWQGASYEQYF. The chain couples TRBV23-1 to TRBJ2-7; 8 bases align to TRBD1. TRBV23-1 is treated as an ORF (open reading frame) with a function not yet certain. The CDR3 is 16 amino acids.

The chain combines TRBV6-2 or TRBV6-3 with TRBJ2-1, with D hard to call. Per germline, CDR1 MNHEY and CDR2 SVGEGT. The V and J ends lost 6 bases and 3 bases respectively, with 9 bases between them. CDR3 size: 13 residues. As DNA, the CDR3 is TGTGCCAGCAGCCATGGAGTCTACAATGAGCAGTTCTTC. This encodes CASSHGVYNEQFF.

CDR3 nucleotide sequence: TGTGCCAGCAGCTTCGCCGGATTTGAGCGCTACGAGCAGTACTTC. Translating gives CASSFAGFERYEQYF. The genes are TRBV5-4 and TRBJ2-7; D unresolved. The germline V and J ends were trimmed by 2 bases and 3 bases, with 15 bases remaining between them. The CDR3 spans 15 residues. Germline CDR1 is SGHNT and CDR2 is YYREEE (reference sequence).

This clone has a single count. The chain is built from TRBV2 and TRBJ2-6; the D is unclear. Trimming stripped 7 bases from V and 0 bases from J, with 7 bases between. CDR3 length equals 14 residues. In germline, CDR1 is SNHLY, CDR2 FYNNEI. The CDR3 sequence: CASTVISGANVLTF. CDR3 DNA sequence: TGTGCCAGCACAGTGATCTCTGGGGCCAACGTCCTGACTTTC.

The chain employs TRBV10-3 and TRBJ2-7; 10 bases agree with TRBD1. With 4 bases clipped from V and 4 bases from J, the junction kept 7 bases outside the gene matches. The V gene's germline CDR1 is ENHRY and CDR2 SYGVKD. This CDR3 contains 15 residues. The DNA of the CDR3 is TGTGCCATCAGTGGCCAGGGGACAGGGGTGTACGAGCAGTACTTC. Protein sequence: CAISGQGTGVYEQYF.

The genes are TRBV15 and TRBJ1-2; TRBD1 aligns across 8 bases. This CDR3 has 14 amino acids. Germline CDR1 and CDR2: LNHNV and YYDKDF (reference sequence). The V gene end was trimmed by 0 bases and the J gene end by 13 bases; junction bases not matched to a gene: 10. CDR3: CATSRDRRQGLGTF. The CDR3 region has the DNA TGTGCCACCAGCAGAGACCGAAGACAGGGGCTTGGCACCTTC.

This clone was seen only once. The chain employs TRBV18 and TRBJ2-5, with D perhaps matching TRBD2 (6 bases). The CDR3 runs 15 residues. Per germline, CDR1 KGHSH and CDR2 LQKENI. Trimming took 10 bases from V and 1 from J, leaving 19 bases between them. As DNA, the CDR3 is TGTGCCACCACCCCCTCGGGAGTGGGCCAAGAGACCCAGTACTTC. It specifies CATTPSGVGQETQYF.

This sequence joins TRBV18 and TRBJ1-5; tentatively, D is TRBD1 (5 bases). From germline, CDR1 is KGHSH and CDR2 LQKENI. This CDR3 region has 15 residues. V lost 6 bases and J lost 3, with 15 bases in between. The CDR3 DNA sequence: TGTGCCAGCTCTCCGATGGGGGGGGACAATCAGCCCCAGCATTTT. This sequence encodes CASSPMGGDNQPQHF.

This chain links TRBV7-6 with TRBJ2-3, with D possibly matching TRBD2 (5 bases). Germline V CDR1 and CDR2: SGHVS, FNYEAQ. The germline V and J ends were trimmed by 1 base and 0 bases, with 11 bases remaining between them. CDR3 length equals 16 residues. CDR3 nucleotide sequence: TGTGCCAGCAGCTTAGGTGCGGGTACGAGCACAGATACGCAGTATTTT. Amino acid sequence: CASSLGAGTSTDTQYF.

The V gene is TRBV12-3 or TRBV12-4, the J gene TRBJ2-1, with 7 bases identical to TRBD2. V was clipped by 10 bases and J by 0 bases; unmatched bases: 3. The length of the CDR3 is 13 residues. The CDR3 reads CATQRDSYNEQFF. The CDR3 DNA reads TGTGCCACCCAGCGGGACTCCTACAATGAGCAGTTCTTC.

The chain employs TRBV27 and TRBJ2-7; 10 positions match TRBD1. CDR1 MNHEY and CDR2 SMNVEV come from the germline V gene (reference sequence). The CDR3 totals 16 residues. J lost 3 bases, V lost 5 bases, and 10 bases had no gene match. The CDR3 sequence: CASSPRLTGGVYEQYF. The DNA of the CDR3 is TGTGCCAGCAGTCCCCGCTTGACAGGGGGCGTCTACGAGCAGTACTTC.

The genes are TRBV27 and TRBJ2-1; no firm D call. Germline loops: CDR1 MNHEY, CDR2 SMNVEV (reference sequence). V was clipped by 2 bases and J by 10 bases, with 12 bases between them. This CDR3 contains 13 residues. CDR3 protein: CASSLVAFGEQFF. In DNA form, the CDR3 reads TGTGCCAGCAGTTTAGTAGCCTTTGGGGAGCAGTTCTTC.

V usage is TRBV11-2 and J usage is TRBJ2-2; D might be TRBD1 (7 bases). Germline V gene sequence: CDR1 SGHAT, CDR2 FQNNGV. The CDR3 spans 15 residues. V was pared by 3 bases and J by 3 bases, with 11 bases between. The CDR3: CASSFGRGDTGELFF. The DNA for the CDR3 is TGTGCCAGCAGCTTTGGCAGGGGGGACACCGGGGAGCTGTTTTTT.